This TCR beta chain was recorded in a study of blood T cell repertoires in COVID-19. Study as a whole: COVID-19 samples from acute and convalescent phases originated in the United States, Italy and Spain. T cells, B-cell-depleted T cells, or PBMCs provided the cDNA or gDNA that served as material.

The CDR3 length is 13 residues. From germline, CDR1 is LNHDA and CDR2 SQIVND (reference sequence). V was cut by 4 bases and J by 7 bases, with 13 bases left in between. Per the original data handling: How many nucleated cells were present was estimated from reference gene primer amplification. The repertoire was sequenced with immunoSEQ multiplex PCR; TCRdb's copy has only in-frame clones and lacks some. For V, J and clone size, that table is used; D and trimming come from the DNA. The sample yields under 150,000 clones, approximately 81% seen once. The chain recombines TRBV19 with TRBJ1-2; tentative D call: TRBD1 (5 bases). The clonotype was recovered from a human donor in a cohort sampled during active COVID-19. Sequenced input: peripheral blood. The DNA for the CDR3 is TGTGCCAGTAGTAGGGGCGCGGACACTGGCTACACCTTC. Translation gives CASSRGADTGYTF.